This T cell receptor beta chain was recovered during a study of T cells in Graves' hyperthyroidism and ophthalmopathy. Researchers amplified the TCR beta CDR3 regions from RNA transcripts. Primed by the HTBI set, a first-round RT-PCR was run on the TCR CDR3. TCRdb ran MiXCR on the multiplex PCR reads and lists one entry per CDR3 protein. Here the sample spans 400,000 to 500,000 distinct CDR3 sequences, around an eighth being singletons. This clonotype has ten or more counts. The CDR3 is 16 residues long. V was cut by 3 bases and J by 2 bases, with 16 bases left in between. Looked up from germline, CDR1 is MGHRA and CDR2 is YSYEKL.

The TCR was taken from a woman in her late teens or twenties with Graves' hyperthyroidism. The chain has TRBV4-1 and TRBJ1-2, with D tentatively TRBD1 (5 bases). Input material: blood. CDR3 DNA sequence: TGCGCCAGCAGCCAGCCGACCCAGGGTGTAAACTATGGCTACACCTTC. Translating it yields CASSQPTQGVNYGYTF.